This T cell receptor (beta chain) was found in a study of CXCR3-negative and CXCR3-positive naive CD8 T cells. The overall study: TRB reads totalled about 130 million, about 1.5 +/- 0.3 million per library. Study-level results: Whereas memory cells differed, naive CXCR3-negative and CXCR3-positive cells shared similar TRBV-TRBJ usage. In cryopreserved cells, CXCR3 expression partially decreased, and fresh PBMCs were used in most assays. Researchers report that CXCR3-positive naive cells carry more hydrophobic TRB CDR3s than CXCR3-negative naive cells.

Remarks on this clonotype: Its antigen is unknown.

The CDR3 is 15 amino acids. The germline CDR1 and CDR2 sequences are MDHEN and SYDVKM. The study made its TRB cDNA libraries by 5' RACE, adding UMI labels. From the 5' RACE reads, TCRdb lists one entry per CDR3 protein and no DNA. The sample's table shows approximately 96,000 distinct CDR3 sequences. This clonotype was sampled from a human donor in good health. Some clones in this sample may be carry-over from other donors' samples. The sequenced sample consisted of naive CXCR3+ CD8+ T cells from blood. Subset indicated: CD45RO-CCR7+CD27+CD95- naive CD8+ T cells expressing CXCR3 (TNR3+). This sequence joins TRBV28 and TRBJ2-7; TCRdb's D call of TRBD2 is untestable without DNA. This CDR3 reads CASRGTSGNLYEQYF.